Below, 22 T cell receptor beta chains from the same sample are listed, as sequenced in a study of CD8 T cells in Susac syndrome. Random hexamers were used to reverse transcribe the RNA input (roughly 0.5 to 1 ug). TCRdb re-derived calls from the immunoSEQ multiplex PCR reads in MiXCR, one entry per CDR3 protein. The repertoire consists of over 200,000 distinct CDR3 sequences, with 85% to 95% occurring once and the leading ten covering about 0.08%. Sequencing input: CD4+ T cells from PBMCs. These receptors all stem from a human donor with multiple sclerosis.

The V call is TRBV7-2, the J call TRBJ1-2, with D possibly matching TRBD1 (6 bases). The CDR3 is made up of 14 amino acids. CDR1 SGHTA and CDR2 FQGNSA come from the germline V gene. Trimming pared 3 bases from V and 1 base from J, leaving 9 bases between. CDR3 DNA sequence: TGTGCCAGCAGCTTTACAGGGTATAACTATGGCTACACCTTC. It specifies CASSFTGYNYGYTF.

V usage is TRBV4-1 and J usage is TRBJ2-3; a possible D gene is TRBD2 (6 bases). V was shortened by 0 bases and J by 8 bases, with 12 bases between the two germline ends. The CDR3 is 14 amino acids. Germline CDR1 is MGHRA and CDR2 is YSYEKL. The CDR3 DNA is TGCGCCAGCAGCCAAGAGCCTAGCGTCGGTACGCAGTATTTT. Translated, it gives CASSQEPSVGTQYF.

V is TRBV20-1 and J is TRBJ2-7; perhaps TRBD1 as D (5 bases). Germline CDR1 DFQATT, CDR2 SNEGSKA (reference sequence). V lost 6 bases to trimming and J lost 5 bases, with 14 bases between them. This CDR3 is built from 12 residues. Here the CDR3 DNA reads TGCAGTGCAAGGCGGCAGGGCCACGAGCAGTACTTC. It translates to CSARRQGHEQYF.

V gene TRBV5-1 combines with J gene TRBJ2-1; D gene ambiguous. This CDR3 has 13 residues. Trimming removed 0 bases from V and 10 bases from J, with 11 bases in between. In germline, CDR1 is SGHRS, CDR2 YFSETQ. As DNA, the CDR3 is TGCGCCAGCAGCTTGGGTCAACTAAGGGAGCAGTTCTTC. Protein sequence: CASSLGQLREQFF.

V and J are TRBV6-5 and TRBJ2-3; TRBD2 matches at 9 bases. There are 13 residues in the CDR3. Looked up from germline, CDR1 is MNHEY and CDR2 is SVGAGI. The V and J ends lost 9 bases and 3 bases, in that order; junction bases with no gene match: 4. The CDR3 reads CARALAGTDTQYF. In DNA, the CDR3 is TGTGCCAGGGCACTAGCGGGTACAGATACGCAGTATTTT.

V gene TRBV29-1 combines with J gene TRBJ1-1; possibly TRBD1 for D (5 bases). In germline, CDR1 is SQVTM, CDR2 ANQGSEA. V dropped 4 bases and J dropped 7 bases, with 13 bases sitting between them. CDR3 length: 12 residues. The CDR3 bases are TGCAGCGTTGTCAAGGGGCGTGATGAAGCTTTCTTT. Translation: CSVVKGRDEAFF.

This chain links TRBV12-3 or TRBV12-4 with TRBJ1-1; D is possibly TRBD1 (6 bases). The ends were cut back, 1 base at V and 12 bases at J, with 18 bases in the middle. This CDR3 comprises 14 residues. The CDR3 sequence is CASSLGAGALVTFF. The CDR3 DNA sequence: TGTGCCAGCAGTTTAGGGGCGGGGGCCCTGGTAACTTTCTTT.

The chain carries TRBV29-1 and TRBJ2-6; 10 bases map to TRBD2. Looked up from germline, CDR1 is SQVTM and CDR2 is ANQGSEA. The CDR3 is 15 amino acids. The V and J ends lost 4 bases and 4 bases, in that order; junction bases with no gene match: 4. In nucleotides, the CDR3 is TGCAGCGTTGCAGCGGGGGGGTCAGGGGCCAACGTCCTGACTTTC. Its translation is CSVAAGGSGANVLTF. The complete variable domain, with remaining parts taken from reference TRBV29-1 and TRBJ2-6, reads SAVISQKPSRDICQRGTSLTIQCQVDSQVTMMFWYRQQPGQSLTLIATANQGSEATYESGFVIDKFPISRPNLTFSTLTVSNMSPEDSSIYLCSVAAGGSGANVLTFGAGSRLTVL.

The chain employs TRBV20-1 and TRBJ2-2; tentative D call: TRBD2 (5 bases). The germline CDR1 and CDR2 sequences are DFQATT and SNEGSKA (reference sequence). V was shortened by 6 bases and J by 5 bases, with 13 bases between the two germline ends. The CDR3 contains 13 residues. CDR3 sequence (DNA): TGCAGTGCCACCGTCCGGGGAACCGGGGAGCTGTTTTTT. Translated: CSATVRGTGELFF.

The J gene is TRBJ1-2, the V gene TRBV27, with D hard to call. The V gene lost 6 bases and the J gene lost 6 bases, with 17 bases spanning the gap. The CDR3 length is 14 residues. Germline loops: CDR1 MNHEY, CDR2 SMNVEV (reference sequence). Here the CDR3 DNA reads TGTGCCAGCAGGACTTCGGCCAGTCCGGATGGCTACACCTTC. As protein: CASRTSASPDGYTF.

The chain uses TRBV12-3 or TRBV12-4 and TRBJ1-2; D not certain. The CDR3 totals 16 residues. The ends were cut back, 10 bases at V and 0 bases at J, with 21 bases in the middle. CDR3 region: CATKMSNSQANYGYTF. CDR3 sequence (DNA): TGTGCCACCAAAATGTCCAACAGTCAGGCTAACTATGGCTACACCTTC.

The chain has TRBV20-1 and TRBJ2-2, with D tentatively TRBD1 or TRBD2 (5 bases each). The CDR3 extends over 14 amino acids. CDR1 DFQATT and CDR2 SNEGSKA come from the germline V gene (reference sequence). V was pared by 0 bases and J by 5 bases, with 10 bases between. The CDR3 here is CSARETGRTGELFF. CDR3 DNA: TGCAGTGCTAGAGAGACGGGACGGACCGGGGAGCTGTTTTTT.

The rearrangement links TRBV13 to TRBJ1-6; 9 bases line up with TRBD1. The V segment lost 0 bases and the J segment 8 bases; nucleotides outside the gene matches: 2. The CDR3 extends over 15 amino acids. Germline V CDR1 and CDR2: PRHDT, FYEKMQ (reference sequence). The CDR3 sequence is CASSLGGTGYSPLHF. In DNA form, the CDR3 reads TGTGCCAGCAGCTTAGGTGGGACAGGGTATTCACCCCTCCACTTT.

This chain connects TRBV9 to TRBJ1-1; no clear D gene. This CDR3 contains 14 residues. V gave up 3 bases and J gave up 1 base, with 10 bases separating them. Germline loops: CDR1 SGDLS, CDR2 YYNGEE. This chain's CDR3 is CASSAWAGNTEAFF. In nucleotides, the CDR3 is TGTGCCAGCAGCGCATGGGCCGGGAACACTGAAGCTTTCTTT.

The gene calls are TRBV7-9 and TRBJ2-5, with D perhaps matching TRBD1 (6 bases). Trimming took 8 bases from V and 5 from J, leaving 12 bases between them. The CDR3 is made up of 12 amino acids. Looked up from germline, CDR1 is SEHNR and CDR2 is FQNEAQ (reference sequence). CDR3: CASARGGETQYF. The CDR3 DNA follows: TGTGCCAGCGCCAGGGGTGGTGAGACCCAGTACTTC.

The chain links TRBV7-9 to TRBJ2-3; D not certain. CDR1 and CDR2 (germline): SEHNR, FQNEAQ (reference sequence). The CDR3 sequence is 14 residues long. The germline V and J ends were trimmed by 6 bases and 0 bases, with 10 bases remaining between them. CDR3 protein: CASSFRGSTDTQYF. The CDR3 DNA reads as TGTGCCAGCAGTTTCCGAGGTAGCACAGATACGCAGTATTTT. Drawing the rest from reference TRBV7-9 and TRBJ2-3, the complete variable domain is DTGVSQNPRHKITKRGQNVTFRCDPISEHNRLYWYRQTLGQGPEFLTYFQNEAQLEKSRLLSDRFSAERPKGSFSTLEIQRTEQGDSAMYLCASSFRGSTDTQYFGPGTRLTVL.

The gene calls are TRBV15 and TRBJ1-6; 9 bases match TRBD1. Germline CDR1 reads LNHNV; CDR2 reads YYDKDF (reference sequence). The CDR3 spans 14 residues. V lost 6 bases to trimming and J lost 9 bases; unmatched junction nucleotides: 6. Here the CDR3 DNA reads TGTGCCACCAGAGCGGACAGGGGAGGTTCACCCCTCCACTTT. Its protein is CATRADRGGSPLHF.

V gene TRBV15 combines with J gene TRBJ2-2; TRBD1 might be the D (5 bases). The CDR3 sequence is 13 residues long. The V gene's germline CDR1 is LNHNV and CDR2 YYDKDF (reference sequence). The ends were cut back, 5 bases at V and 7 bases at J, with 11 bases in the middle. CDR3 coding DNA: TGTGCCACCAGCGACAGCCCCATCGGGGAGCTGTTTTTT. It yields the protein CATSDSPIGELFF.

V is TRBV29-1 and J is TRBJ2-1, with D possibly called TRBD1 or TRBD2 (6 bases each). CDR1 is SQVTM and CDR2 is ANQGSEA in the germline V gene. The ends were cut back, 8 bases at V and 6 bases at J, with 14 bases in the middle. CDR3 length equals 12 residues. CDR3 region: CSSGKGGNEQFF. The CDR3, as DNA: TGCAGCAGTGGCAAGGGGGGCAATGAGCAGTTCTTC.

The chain couples TRBV7-6 to TRBJ2-1, with a weak D call TRBD1 (5 bases). Germline V gives CDR1 SGHVS, CDR2 FNYEAQ. The V end lost 5 bases, the J end lost 10 bases, and 12 bases lay between the germline ends. The CDR3 totals 12 residues. The CDR3 coding sequence is TGTGCCAGCAGCCAGCGACAGAGGGAGCAGTTCTTC. This gives the protein CASSQRQREQFF.

The V and J genes are TRBV7-2 and TRBJ1-5; 7 nucleotides line up with TRBD1. Losses at the gene ends were 5 bases for V and 7 bases for J; bases not matched to a gene: 8. Germline V gene sequence: CDR1 SGHTA, CDR2 FQGNSA. The CDR3 covers 14 residues. The CDR3 loop is CASSLGAGGQPQHF. As DNA, the CDR3 is TGTGCCAGCAGCCTAGGGGCAGGGGGACAGCCCCAGCATTTT. Combining the CDR3 with reference TRBV7-2 and TRBJ1-5 gives the whole variable domain GAGVSQSPSNKVTEKGKDVELRCDPISGHTALYWYRQSLGQGLEFLIYFQGNSAPDKSGLPSDRFSAERTGGSVSTLTIQRTQQEDSAVYLCASSLGAGGQPQHFGDGTRLSIL.

This chain uses TRBV19 with TRBJ1-6, with D possibly TRBD1 on 5 matching bases. Germline V gene sequence: CDR1 LNHDA, CDR2 SQIVND (reference sequence). Trimming removed 6 bases at V and 7 bases at J, with 16 bases between. The length of the CDR3 is 15 residues. The CDR3 nucleotides read TGTGCCAGTAGCCCTGGGGGACGGCTAAATTCACCCCTCCACTTT. Its translation is CASSPGGRLNSPLHF.